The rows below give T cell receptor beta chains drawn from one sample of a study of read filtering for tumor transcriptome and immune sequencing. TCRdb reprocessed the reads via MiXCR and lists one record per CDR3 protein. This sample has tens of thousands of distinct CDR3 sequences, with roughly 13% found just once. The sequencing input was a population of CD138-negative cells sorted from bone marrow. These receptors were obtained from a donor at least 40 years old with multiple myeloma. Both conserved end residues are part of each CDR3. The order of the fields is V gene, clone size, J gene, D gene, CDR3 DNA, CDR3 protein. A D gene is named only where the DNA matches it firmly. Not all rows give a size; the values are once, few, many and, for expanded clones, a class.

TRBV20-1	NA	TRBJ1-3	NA	TGCGGTGCTACCCAGACCGGCCGTGGAAACACCATATATTTT	CGATQTGRGNTIYF
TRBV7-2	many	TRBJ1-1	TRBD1	TGTGCCAGCAGCTTTACGGGGGACAGTGAAGCTTTCTTT	CASSFTGDSEAFF
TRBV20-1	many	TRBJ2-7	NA	TGCAGTGCCGGACCCAAAGACTACGAGCAGTACTTC	CSAGPKDYEQYF
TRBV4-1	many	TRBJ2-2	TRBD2	TGCGCCAGCAGCCAAGATCAGCGGGAGCGGGTCGGGGAGCTGTTTTTT	CASSQDQRERVGELFF
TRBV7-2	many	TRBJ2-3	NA	TGTGCCAGCAGCTTGAGGTTCCGGTCTAGCACAGATACGCAGTATTTT	CASSLRFRSSTDTQYF
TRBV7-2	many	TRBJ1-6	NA	TGTGCCAGCAGCTTTAGGGTTTCACCCCTCCACTTT	CASSFRVSPLHF
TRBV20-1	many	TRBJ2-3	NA	TGCAGTGCGACTCGGGACTCCATTATCTCTTATACGCAGTATTTT	CSATRDSIISYTQYF
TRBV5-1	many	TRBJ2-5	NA	TGCGCCAGCAGCCCAGTGGGGGGTGAGACCCAGTACTTC	CASSPVGGETQYF
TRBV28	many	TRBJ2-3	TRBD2	TGTGCCAGCAGCCTAGCGGGCGGGAGGGGAAGCACAGATACGCAGTATTTT	CASSLAGGRGSTDTQYF
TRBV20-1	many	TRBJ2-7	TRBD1	TGCAGTGCTAGAGATTCCGGGACAGGGGCTTACGAGCAGTACTTC	CSARDSGTGAYEQYF
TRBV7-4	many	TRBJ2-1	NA	TGTGCCAGCAGCCCGGACGGGGTCGGGGAAACCTACAATGAGCAGTTCTTC	CASSPDGVGETYNEQFF
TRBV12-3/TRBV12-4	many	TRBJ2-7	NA	TGTGCCAGCAGTTTTATGTCAGGGCCCTCCTACGAGCAGTACTTC	CASSFMSGPSYEQYF
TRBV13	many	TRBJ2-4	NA	TGTGCCAGCAGCACCGGGGACGCCAAAAACATTCAGTACTTC	CASSTGDAKNIQYF
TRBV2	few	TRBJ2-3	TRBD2	TGTGCCAGCAGAGGGACTAGCGGGGACATGAATACGCAGTATTTT	CASRGTSGDMNTQYF
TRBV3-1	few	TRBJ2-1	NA	TGTGCCAGCAGCCCTAGAGAGGGCTACAATGAGCAGTTCTTC	CASSPREGYNEQFF
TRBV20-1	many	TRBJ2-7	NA	TGCAGTGCTAGAGACCCGGGACGTCCGGGGGAGCAGTACTTC	CSARDPGRPGEQYF
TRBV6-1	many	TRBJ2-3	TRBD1	TGTGCCAGCAGTCCTAGGGGGCGGGTGAGCACAGATACGCAGTATTTT	CASSPRGRVSTDTQYF
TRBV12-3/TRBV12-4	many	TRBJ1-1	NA	TGTGCCAGCAGTTTTTGGGGGAACACTGAAGCTTTCTTT	CASSFWGNTEAFF
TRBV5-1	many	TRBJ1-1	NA	TGCGCCAGCAGCTTGACCGGGCAGAACACTGAAGCTTTCTTT	CASSLTGQNTEAFF
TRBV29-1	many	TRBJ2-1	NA	TGCAGCGTTAAGTCTGGGGGTAGGCCTGAGCAGTTCTTC	CSVKSGGRPEQFF
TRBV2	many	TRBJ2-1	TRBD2	TGTGCCAGCAGTGAAGTACGCGGGGGGGTTGAGCAGTTCTTC	CASSEVRGGVEQFF
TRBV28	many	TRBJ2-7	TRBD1	TGTGCCAGCAGCCGAACGGACAGGTTACGCCACGAGCAGTACTTC	CASSRTDRLRHEQYF
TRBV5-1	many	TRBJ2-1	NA	TGCGCCAGCAGCGGACCCCCCCTTTCCAATGAGCAGTTCTTC	CASSGPPLSNEQFF
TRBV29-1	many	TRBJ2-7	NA	TGCAGCGTTGGCGGGGGCAGGTTCGAGCAGTACTTC	CSVGGGRFEQYF
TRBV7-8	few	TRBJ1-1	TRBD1	TGTGCCAGCAGCCCAGTGACAGGGGCTGACACTGAAGCTTTCTTT	CASSPVTGADTEAFF
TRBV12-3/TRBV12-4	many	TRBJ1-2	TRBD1	TGTGCCAGCAGCAGGACAGGGCTTGGCTACACCTTC	CASSRTGLGYTF